Listed below are T cell receptor beta chains from one sample, sequenced in a study of Ad26.COV2.S vaccination and SARS-CoV-2 variants. Profiled with immunoSEQ multiplex PCR; TCRdb holds only in-frame clones, not every one. The repertoire holds a few hundred thousand clones, with around four fifths as singletons. Material: peripheral blood, obtained in a trial of Ad26.COV2.S vaccine versus placebo. Every receptor here comes from a person aged 18-65 years who received the Ad26.COV2.S COVID-19 vaccine or a placebo. Both conserved end residues are part of each CDR3. The D gene is left open where the match is weak. Some rows have no size entry. The others give once, few or many, or a class for an expanded clone.

CDR3 protein,CDR3 DNA,D gene,V gene,clone size,J gene
CASRRTGLYTGELFF,TGTGCCAGCAGGCGTACAGGGCTCTACACCGGGGAGCTGTTTTTT,-,TRBV6-5,-,TRBJ2-2
CASSVTLFTEAFF,TGTGCCAGCAGCGTAACTTTATTCACTGAAGCTTTCTTT,-,TRBV9,-,TRBJ1-1
CASSVNGGITGELFF,TGTGCCAGCAGCGTCAATGGCGGGATTACCGGGGAGCTGTTTTTT,-,TRBV2,-,TRBJ2-2
CASSNRQLNTEAFF,TGTGCCAGCAGTAACCGACAGCTGAACACTGAAGCTTTCTTT,-,TRBV6-6,-,TRBJ1-1
CASSMAGAYEQYF,TGTGCCAGCAGTATGGCGGGGGCCTACGAGCAGTACTTC,TRBD2,TRBV5-6,-,TRBJ2-7
CASSSMNTEAFF,TGTGCCAGCAGTTCCATGAACACTGAAGCTTTCTTT,-,TRBV11-2,-,TRBJ1-1
CAWSVTSGYEQYF,TGTGCCTGGAGTGTAACTAGCGGGTACGAGCAGTACTTC,TRBD2,TRBV30,-,TRBJ2-7
CASSLGAVSYEQYF,TGTGCCAGCAGCTTAGGGGCGGTCTCCTACGAGCAGTACTTC,-,TRBV11-2,once,TRBJ2-7
CASSRLAADTQYF,TGCGCCAGCAGCCGGCTAGCGGCAGATACGCAGTATTTT,TRBD2,TRBV4-3,-,TRBJ2-3
CASSPQENTEAFF,TGTGCCAGCAGCCCACAGGAAAACACTGAAGCTTTCTTT,-,TRBV7-9,-,TRBJ1-1
CASRQTGTANSPLHF,TGTGCCAGCAGACAAACCGGGACAGCCAATTCACCCCTCCACTTT,TRBD1,TRBV3-1/TRBV3-2,once,TRBJ1-6
CASSFYRGRVEKLFF,TGTGCCAGCAGCTTCTACAGGGGGCGAGTTGAAAAACTGTTTTTT,TRBD1,TRBV5-8,-,TRBJ1-4
CASGLVRPWGSSGNTIYF,TGTGCTAGTGGTTTGGTAAGGCCTTGGGGGAGCTCTGGAAACACCATATATTTT,-,TRBV12-5,-,TRBJ1-3
CASSREDQPQHF,TGTGCCAGCAGCCGAGAGGATCAGCCCCAGCATTTT,-,TRBV7-9,few,TRBJ1-5
CASSGGLEYNEQFF,TGTGCCAGCAGCGGGGGACTCGAGTACAATGAGCAGTTCTTC,-,TRBV9,-,TRBJ2-1
CASTPTAKGSYEQYF,TGTGCCAGTACCCCCACGGCCAAGGGATCCTACGAGCAGTACTTC,-,TRBV19,few,TRBJ2-7
CASSMALGELFF,TGTGCCAGCAGCATGGCCCTCGGGGAGCTGTTTTTT,-,TRBV7-6,few,TRBJ2-2
CASSWAGERNTIYF,TGTGCCAGCAGCTGGGCAGGGGAAAGAAACACCATATATTTT,-,TRBV7-9,-,TRBJ1-3
CASSIGSGSTYEQYF,TGTGCCAGTAGTATAGGGAGCGGGAGTACCTACGAGCAGTACTTC,TRBD2,TRBV19,-,TRBJ2-7
CASSPQGVLYGYTF,TGTGCCAGCAGTCCACAGGGTGTACTCTATGGCTACACCTTC,-,TRBV6-5,few,TRBJ1-2
CASSPRQGWNTEAFF,TGTGCCAGCAGCCCTAGACAGGGGTGGAACACTGAAGCTTTCTTT,TRBD1,TRBV5-5,-,TRBJ1-1
CASSLMVAGYTF,TGTGCCAGCAGCTTAATGGTGGCTGGCTACACCTTC,-,TRBV7-2,-,TRBJ1-2
CASSFGTLNTGELFF,TGTGCCAGCAGTTTTGGGACATTGAACACCGGGGAGCTGTTTTTT,-,TRBV27,-,TRBJ2-2
CASSLEARGAEGYTF,TGTGCCAGCAGCCTTGAGGCGAGGGGGGCTGAGGGCTACACCTTC,-,TRBV4-2,-,TRBJ1-2
CASSQVSGTGGREQYF,TGTGCCAGCAGCCAAGTAAGCGGGACCGGGGGGCGTGAGCAGTACTTC,-,TRBV4-2,-,TRBJ2-7
CASSSGGDDGGYTF,TGTGCCAGCAGCTCAGGGGGCGACGATGGAGGCTACACCTTC,TRBD1,TRBV7-3,-,TRBJ1-2
CASSLWTDTEAFF,TGTGCCAGCAGCCTCTGGACAGACACTGAAGCTTTCTTT,-,TRBV6-4,-,TRBJ1-1
CASSLGQGGQPQHF,TGTGCCAGCAGCTTAGGACAGGGAGGGCAGCCCCAGCATTTT,TRBD1,TRBV11-2,-,TRBJ1-5
CASSLGGVNQPQHF,TGTGCCAGCAGCCTTGGGGGGGTCAATCAGCCCCAGCATTTT,-,TRBV6-6,medium-sized,TRBJ1-5
CAISEPEGWDTEAFF,TGTGCCATCAGTGAACCCGAGGGGTGGGACACTGAAGCTTTCTTT,-,TRBV10-3,-,TRBJ1-1
CASSQDRRGGYTF,TGTGCCAGCAGCCAAGACAGGCGCGGAGGCTACACCTTC,-,TRBV14,-,TRBJ1-2
CASSEGPGQTYPQYF,TGTGCCAGCAGCGAAGGGCCGGGACAGACCTACCCGCAGTACTTC,TRBD1,TRBV7-2,-,TRBJ2-7
CASSPFPLQLVQETQYF,TGCGCCAGCAGTCCATTTCCGCTTCAGCTGGTTCAAGAGACCCAGTACTTC,-,TRBV23-1,-,TRBJ2-5
CASSFTLATEAFF,TGCGCCAGCAGCTTCACTTTAGCGACTGAAGCTTTCTTT,-,TRBV5-1,-,TRBJ1-1
CASSWGGLAGVADTQYF,TGTGCCAGCAGCTGGGGAGGACTAGCGGGAGTGGCAGATACGCAGTATTTT,TRBD2,TRBV5-5,-,TRBJ2-3
CASSSTGGYGYTF,TGTGCCAGCAGCTCGACCGGAGGATATGGCTACACCTTC,-,TRBV11-1,-,TRBJ1-2
CASCGVTYNEQFF,TGTGCCAGTTGCGGGGTGACCTACAATGAGCAGTTCTTC,-,TRBV19,-,TRBJ2-1
CASSPGGPGANVLTF,TGTGCCAGTTCCCCCGGGGGGCCTGGGGCCAACGTCCTGACTTTC,-,TRBV19,-,TRBJ2-6
CSVAGYEQYF,TGCAGCGTTGCGGGCTACGAGCAGTACTTC,-,TRBV29-1,-,TRBJ2-7
CASSLTASSYEQYF,TGTGCCAGCAGCTTGACAGCGTCATCCTACGAGCAGTACTTC,-,TRBV5-5,-,TRBJ2-7
CASSRPGEANSPLHF,TGTGCCAGCAGCCGTCCCGGGGAGGCAAATTCACCCCTCCACTTT,-,TRBV5-4,few,TRBJ1-6
CASSLETRQGYYGYTF,TGTGCCAGCAGCTTGGAGACAAGACAGGGGTACTATGGCTACACCTTC,TRBD1,TRBV11-3,-,TRBJ1-2
CASSQGVYREGSYNEQFF,TGCGCCAGCAGCCAAGGTGTGTACCGGGAGGGATCCTACAATGAGCAGTTCTTC,TRBD2,TRBV4-1,few,TRBJ2-1
CASSATSGVSYEQYF,TGTGCCAGCAGCGCGACTAGCGGGGTCTCCTACGAGCAGTACTTC,TRBD2,TRBV5-5,-,TRBJ2-7
CASSQGPLLNNEQFF,TGTGCCAGCAGCCAGGGACCCCTATTAAACAATGAGCAGTTCTTC,-,TRBV7-9,-,TRBJ2-1
CASSLQGAGELFF,TGTGCCAGCAGCTTACAGGGCGCCGGGGAGCTGTTTTTT,-,TRBV7-8,-,TRBJ2-2
CASSQDPGGSNQPQHF,TGCGCCAGCAGCCAAGATCCAGGGGGAAGCAATCAGCCCCAGCATTTT,TRBD1,TRBV4-1,few,TRBJ1-5
CASSFTGEETQYF,TGCGCCAGCAGCTTTACAGGAGAAGAGACCCAGTACTTC,-,TRBV5-1,-,TRBJ2-5
CASSKGGPQGRREQYF,TGTGCCAGCAGCAAGGGGGGCCCACAGGGGCGACGCGAGCAGTACTTC,-,TRBV21-1,-,TRBJ2-7
CASSPGSNQPQHF,TGTGCCAGCAGCCCGGGGAGCAATCAGCCCCAGCATTTT,-,TRBV11-3,-,TRBJ1-5
CASSSTDSFNYGYTF,TGTGCCAGCAGTTCCACGGACAGCTTTAACTATGGCTACACCTTC,-,TRBV6-6,-,TRBJ1-2
CASSRQGEQYF,TGTGCCAGCAGCCGTCAGGGCGAGCAGTACTTC,-,TRBV12-3/TRBV12-4,-,TRBJ2-7
CASRSRTSGQSSYNEQFF,TGTGCCAGCCGGTCTCGGACTAGCGGGCAAAGCTCCTACAATGAGCAGTTCTTC,TRBD2,TRBV5-5,-,TRBJ2-1
CSVGLTTDTQYF,TGCAGCGTTGGACTCACCACAGATACGCAGTATTTT,-,TRBV29-1,-,TRBJ2-3
CATSDPPRTLGQRNEKLFF,TGTGCCACCAGTGATCCTCCTAGAACTCTGGGACAGAGGAATGAAAAACTGTTTTTT,TRBD1,TRBV24-1,-,TRBJ1-4
CASSFGPMNTEAFF,TGTGCCAGCAGCTTCGGCCCTATGAACACTGAAGCTTTCTTT,-,TRBV7-9,few,TRBJ1-1
CASSLIGSHEQYF,TGTGCCAGCAGTTTAATAGGGTCCCACGAGCAGTACTTC,-,TRBV27,-,TRBJ2-7
CASSSGGALTDTQYF,TGTGCCAGCAGTTCCGGGGGGGCCCTCACAGATACGCAGTATTTT,TRBD2,TRBV28,-,TRBJ2-3
CASKSRRNTEAFF,TGTGCCAGCAAATCACGGAGGAACACTGAAGCTTTCTTT,-,TRBV28,once,TRBJ1-1
CASSLGVGQNYGYTF,TGTGCCAGCAGCTTAGGCGTGGGACAGAACTATGGCTACACCTTC,TRBD1,TRBV7-2,once,TRBJ1-2